This T cell receptor beta chain was sequenced in a study of T cell responses to AZD1222 COVID-19 vaccine. Findings of the study overall: Among the donors, most were white British and more were female, and clonal diversity was possibly underestimated. Repertoires were collected only later (after the peak T cell response had occurred). Across spike, vaccine-associated CD4 TCRs were found, dominant at 160-218 and 743-854. Of the AZD1222 recipients, only five to seven were seropositive at baseline.

In regard to this clone: What it binds is unknown.

Germline loops: CDR1 SQVTM, CDR2 ANQGSEA. The germline V and J ends were trimmed by 4 bases and 3 bases, with 10 bases remaining between them. CDR3 length: 13 residues. Using immunoSEQ multiplex PCR, the repertoire was profiled, and TCRdb retains in-frame clones only, with some absent. Of 90,000 to 150,000 clones listed, around 90% are singletons. The sequences come from peripheral blood, collected 28 days after the second AZD1222 dose. The receptor comes from an adult who received the AZD1222 COVID-19 vaccine. This sequence joins TRBV29-1 and TRBJ1-5; D gene unclear. The CDR3 here is CSVGSAFNQPQHF. CDR3 DNA: TGCAGCGTTGGCTCAGCGTTCAATCAGCCCCAGCATTTT.